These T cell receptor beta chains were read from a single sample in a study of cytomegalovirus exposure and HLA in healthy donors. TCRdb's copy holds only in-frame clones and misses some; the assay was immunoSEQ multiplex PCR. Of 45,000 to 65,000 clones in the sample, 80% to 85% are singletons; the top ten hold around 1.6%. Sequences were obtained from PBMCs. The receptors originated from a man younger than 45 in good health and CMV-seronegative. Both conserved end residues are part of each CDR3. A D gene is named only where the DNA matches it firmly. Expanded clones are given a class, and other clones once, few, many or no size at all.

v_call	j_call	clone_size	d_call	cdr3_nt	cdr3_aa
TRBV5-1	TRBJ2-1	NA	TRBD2	TGCGCCAGCGGAATAGCGGGGGGGGGATACAATGAGCAGTTCTTC	CASGIAGGGYNEQFF
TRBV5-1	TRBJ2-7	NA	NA	TGCGCCAGCAGCTCGGAGGGCAGGGTCTCCTACGAGCAGTACTTC	CASSSEGRVSYEQYF
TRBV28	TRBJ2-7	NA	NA	TGTGCCAGCAGTTTACAGGGCACCGTTTCCTACGAGCAGTACTTC	CASSLQGTVSYEQYF
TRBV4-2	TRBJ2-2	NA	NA	TGTGCCAGCAGCCCCGTCCCAGCCGGGGAGCTGTTTTTT	CASSPVPAGELFF
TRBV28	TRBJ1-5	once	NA	TGTGCCAGCAGGGACACGCTTAATCAGCCCCAGCATTTT	CASRDTLNQPQHF
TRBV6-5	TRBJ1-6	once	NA	TGTGCCAGCAGTTTAACCAGGGTACATAATTCACCCCTCCACTTT	CASSLTRVHNSPLHF
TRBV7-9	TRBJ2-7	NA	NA	TGTGCCAGCAGCTTACGGGAATCAGGGGTCGAGCAGTACTTC	CASSLRESGVEQYF
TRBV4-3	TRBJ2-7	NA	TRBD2	TGCGCCAGCAGTCCTAGCGGGGGGGCGATAGAGCAGTACTTC	CASSPSGGAIEQYF
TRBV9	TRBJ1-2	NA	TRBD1	TGTGCCAGCAGCCCTCAGACAGGGGGCCCCTATGGCTACACCTTC	CASSPQTGGPYGYTF
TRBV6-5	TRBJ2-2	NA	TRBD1	TGTGCCAGCAGTCGACAGGGGATAAACACCGGGGAGCTGTTTTTT	CASSRQGINTGELFF
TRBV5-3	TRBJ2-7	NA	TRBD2	TGTGCCAGAAGCCCCCGGGGGGGGTGCCTTTCCTACGAGCAGTACTTC	CARSPRGGCLSYEQYF
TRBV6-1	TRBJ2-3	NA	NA	TGTGCCAGCAGTCAGGGTTATAGCACAGATACGCAGTATTTT	CASSQGYSTDTQYF
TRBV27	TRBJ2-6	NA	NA	TGTGCCAGCAGTCCCGCCGGGTACTCTGGGGCCAACGTCCTGACTTTC	CASSPAGYSGANVLTF
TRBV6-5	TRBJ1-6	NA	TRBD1	TGTGCCAGCAGTTATTATGGACAGGATAATTCACCCCTCCACTTT	CASSYYGQDNSPLHF
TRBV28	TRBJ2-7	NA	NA	TGTGCCAGCAGCCTACATCAGGGTAGCTTTTCCTACGAGCAGTACTTC	CASSLHQGSFSYEQYF